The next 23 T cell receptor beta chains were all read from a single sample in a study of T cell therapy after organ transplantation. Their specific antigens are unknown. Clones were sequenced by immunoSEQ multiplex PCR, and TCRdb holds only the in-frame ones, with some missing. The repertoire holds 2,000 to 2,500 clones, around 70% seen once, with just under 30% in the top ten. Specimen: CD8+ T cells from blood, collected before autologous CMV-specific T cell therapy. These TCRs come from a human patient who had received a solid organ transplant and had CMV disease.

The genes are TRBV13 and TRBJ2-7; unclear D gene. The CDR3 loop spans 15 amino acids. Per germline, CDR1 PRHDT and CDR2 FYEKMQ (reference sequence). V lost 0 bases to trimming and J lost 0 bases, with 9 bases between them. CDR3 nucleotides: TGTGCCAGCAGCTTAGGACTCAAAAGCTCCTACGAGCAGTACTTC. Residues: CASSLGLKSSYEQYF.

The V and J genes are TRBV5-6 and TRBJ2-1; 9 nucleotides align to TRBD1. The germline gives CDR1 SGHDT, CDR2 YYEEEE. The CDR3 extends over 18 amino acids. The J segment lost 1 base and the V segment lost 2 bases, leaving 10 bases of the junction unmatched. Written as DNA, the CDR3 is TGTGCCAGCAGCTTAGTTTTCGGGACAGGGCGATCCTACAATGAGCAGTTCTTC. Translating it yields CASSLVFGTGRSYNEQFF.

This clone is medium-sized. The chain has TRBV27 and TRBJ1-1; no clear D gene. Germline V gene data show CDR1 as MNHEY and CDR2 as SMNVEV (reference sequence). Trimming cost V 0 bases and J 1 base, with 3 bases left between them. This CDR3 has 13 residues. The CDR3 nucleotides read TGTGCCAGCAGTTTATCTCCGAACACTGAAGCTTTCTTT. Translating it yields CASSLSPNTEAFF.

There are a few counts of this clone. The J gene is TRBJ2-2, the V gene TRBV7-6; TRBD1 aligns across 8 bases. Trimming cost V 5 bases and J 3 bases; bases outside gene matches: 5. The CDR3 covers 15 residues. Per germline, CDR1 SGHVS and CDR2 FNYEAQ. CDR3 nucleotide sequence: TGTGCCAGCAGCACCGGACAGGGAGACACCGGGGAGCTGTTTTTT. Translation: CASSTGQGDTGELFF.

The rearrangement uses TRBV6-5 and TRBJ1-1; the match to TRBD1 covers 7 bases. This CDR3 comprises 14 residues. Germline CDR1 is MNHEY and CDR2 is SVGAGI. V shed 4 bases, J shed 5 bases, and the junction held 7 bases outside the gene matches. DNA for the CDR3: TGTGCCAGCAGTTTCAGGGGGAGTGGGACTGAAGCTTTCTTT. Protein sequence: CASSFRGSGTEAFF.

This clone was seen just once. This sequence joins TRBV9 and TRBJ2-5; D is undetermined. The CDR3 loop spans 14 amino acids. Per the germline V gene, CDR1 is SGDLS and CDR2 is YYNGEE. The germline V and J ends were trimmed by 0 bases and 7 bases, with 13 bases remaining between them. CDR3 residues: CASSVADSERTQYF. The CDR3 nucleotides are TGTGCCAGCAGCGTAGCAGACTCCGAGCGGACCCAGTACTTC.

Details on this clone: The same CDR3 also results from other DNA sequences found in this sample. The CDR3 sequence is CASSLVGTVQETQYF. The CDR3 nucleotides are TGCGCCAGCAGCTTAGTCGGGACAGTGCAAGAGACCCAGTACTTC. The chain uses TRBV5-1 and TRBJ2-5, with 7 bases aligning to TRBD1. Per the germline V gene, CDR1 is SGHRS and CDR2 is YFSETQ. The CDR3 has 15 residues. V dropped 2 bases and J dropped 2; count of bases not matched to a gene: 6.

The chain's CDR3 is CASSLAGNRHEQFF. The CDR3 coding sequence is TGTGCCAGCAGCTTAGCTGGGAATAGGCATGAGCAGTTCTTC. The chain combines TRBV11-1 with TRBJ2-1; no firm D call. The CDR3 contains 14 residues. Germline V CDR1 and CDR2: SGHAT, FQDESV (reference sequence). The V and J ends lost 0 bases and 8 bases respectively, with 11 bases between them.

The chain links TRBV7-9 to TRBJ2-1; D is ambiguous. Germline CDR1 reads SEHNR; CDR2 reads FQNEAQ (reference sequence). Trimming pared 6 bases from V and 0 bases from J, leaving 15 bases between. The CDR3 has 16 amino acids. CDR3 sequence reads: CASRLTEASSYNEQFF. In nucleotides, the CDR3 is TGTGCCAGCAGACTTACAGAAGCGAGCTCCTACAATGAGCAGTTCTTC.

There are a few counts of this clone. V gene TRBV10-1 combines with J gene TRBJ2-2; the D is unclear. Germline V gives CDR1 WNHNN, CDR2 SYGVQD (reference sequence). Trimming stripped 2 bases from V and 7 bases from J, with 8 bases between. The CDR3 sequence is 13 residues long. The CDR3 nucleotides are TGCGCCAGCAGTGAGGGATCAGGCGGGGAGCTGTTTTTT. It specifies CASSEGSGGELFF.

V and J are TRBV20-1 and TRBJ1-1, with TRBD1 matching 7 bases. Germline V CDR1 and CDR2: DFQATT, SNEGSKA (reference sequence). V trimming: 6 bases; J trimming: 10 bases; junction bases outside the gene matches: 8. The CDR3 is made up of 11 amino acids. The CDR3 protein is CSAPGPGGAFF. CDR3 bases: TGCAGTGCGCCCGGCCCAGGGGGAGCTTTCTTT.

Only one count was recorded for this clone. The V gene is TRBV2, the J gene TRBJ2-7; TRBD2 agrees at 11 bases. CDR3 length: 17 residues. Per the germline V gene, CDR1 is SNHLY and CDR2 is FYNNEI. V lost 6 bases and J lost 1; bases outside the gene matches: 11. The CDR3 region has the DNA TGTGCCAGCAGAACCCCTACTAGCGGGAGTATTTCCTACGAGCAGTACGTC. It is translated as CASRTPTSGSISYEQYV.

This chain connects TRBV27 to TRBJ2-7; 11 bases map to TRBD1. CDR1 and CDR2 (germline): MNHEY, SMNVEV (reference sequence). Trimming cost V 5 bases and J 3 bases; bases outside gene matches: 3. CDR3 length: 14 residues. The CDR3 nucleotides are TGTGCCAGCAGTCAGGGACAGGGGGGCTACGAGCAGTACGTC. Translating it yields CASSQGQGGYEQYV.

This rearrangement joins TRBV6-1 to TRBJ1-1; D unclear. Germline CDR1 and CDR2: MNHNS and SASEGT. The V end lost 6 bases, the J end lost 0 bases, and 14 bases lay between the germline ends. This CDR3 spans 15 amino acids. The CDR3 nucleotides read TGTGCCAGCAGACCAAATAATCCGGTGAACACTGAAGCTTTCTTT. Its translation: CASRPNNPVNTEAFF.

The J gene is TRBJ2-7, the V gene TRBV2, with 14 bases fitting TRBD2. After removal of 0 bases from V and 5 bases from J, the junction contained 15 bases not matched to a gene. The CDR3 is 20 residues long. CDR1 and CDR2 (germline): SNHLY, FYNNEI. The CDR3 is CASSEADSGGLAGDAHEQYV. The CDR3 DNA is TGTGCCAGCAGTGAAGCCGATTCAGGGGGACTAGCGGGAGACGCCCACGAGCAGTACGTC.

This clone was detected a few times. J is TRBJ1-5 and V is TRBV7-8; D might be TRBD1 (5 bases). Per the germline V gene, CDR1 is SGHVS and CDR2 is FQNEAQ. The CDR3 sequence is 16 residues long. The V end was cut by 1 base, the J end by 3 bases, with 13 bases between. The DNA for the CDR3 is TGTGCCAGCAGCTTAGAGGCAGGGTGGGACAATCAGCCCCAGCATTTT. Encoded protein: CASSLEAGWDNQPQHF. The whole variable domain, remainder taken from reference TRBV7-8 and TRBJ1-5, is GAGVSQSPRYKVAKRGQDVALRCDPISGHVSLFWYQQALGQGPEFLTYFQNEAQLDKSGLPSDRFFAERPEGSVSTLKIQRTQQEDSAVYLCASSLEAGWDNQPQHFGDGTRLSIL.

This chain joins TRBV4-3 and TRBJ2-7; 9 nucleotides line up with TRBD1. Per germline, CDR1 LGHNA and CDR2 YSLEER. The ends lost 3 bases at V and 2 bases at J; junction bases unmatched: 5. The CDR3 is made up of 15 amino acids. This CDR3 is CASSQMTGGAYEQYF. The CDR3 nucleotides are TGCGCCAGCAGCCAGATGACAGGGGGAGCCTACGAGCAGTACTTC.

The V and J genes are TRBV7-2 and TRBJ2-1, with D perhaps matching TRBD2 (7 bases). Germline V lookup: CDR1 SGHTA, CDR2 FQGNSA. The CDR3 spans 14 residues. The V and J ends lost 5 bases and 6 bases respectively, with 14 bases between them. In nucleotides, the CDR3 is TGTGCCAGCAGCCTGCAGGCGGGGGCCAATGAGCAGTTCTTC. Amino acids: CASSLQAGANEQFF.

The CDR3 is CASSTLGQENEQFF. The CDR3, as DNA: TGTGCCAGCAGCACTCTAGGACAGGAAAATGAGCAGTTCTTC. The genes are TRBV7-9 and TRBJ2-1, with 7 bases matching TRBD1. The CDR3 is 14 amino acids. V shed 5 bases and J 7 bases; nucleotides not matched to a gene: 8. Germline CDR1 reads SEHNR; CDR2 reads FQNEAQ (reference sequence).

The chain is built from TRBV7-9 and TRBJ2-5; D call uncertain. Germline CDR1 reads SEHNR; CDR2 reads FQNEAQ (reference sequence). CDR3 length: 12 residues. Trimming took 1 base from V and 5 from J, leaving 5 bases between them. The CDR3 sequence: CASSLEFETQYF. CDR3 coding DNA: TGTGCCAGCAGCTTAGAGTTCGAGACCCAGTACTTC.

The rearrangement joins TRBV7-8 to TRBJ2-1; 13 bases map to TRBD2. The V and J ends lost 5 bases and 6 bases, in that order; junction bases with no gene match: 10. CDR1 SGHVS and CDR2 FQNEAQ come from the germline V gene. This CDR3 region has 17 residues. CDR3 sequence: CASSPVLGTSGTNEQFF. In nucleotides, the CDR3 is TGTGCCAGCAGCCCCGTACTCGGGACTAGCGGGACCAATGAGCAGTTCTTC. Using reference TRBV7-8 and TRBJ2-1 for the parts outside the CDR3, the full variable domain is GAGVSQSPRYKVAKRGQDVALRCDPISGHVSLFWYQQALGQGPEFLTYFQNEAQLDKSGLPSDRFFAERPEGSVSTLKIQRTQQEDSAVYLCASSPVLGTSGTNEQFFGPGTRLTVL.

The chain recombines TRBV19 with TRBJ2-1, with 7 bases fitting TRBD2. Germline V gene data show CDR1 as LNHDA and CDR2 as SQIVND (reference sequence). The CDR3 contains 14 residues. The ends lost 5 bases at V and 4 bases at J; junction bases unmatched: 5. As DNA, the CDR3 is TGTGCCAGTAGTGGAACTAGCGATTACAATGAGCAGTTCTTC. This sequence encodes CASSGTSDYNEQFF.

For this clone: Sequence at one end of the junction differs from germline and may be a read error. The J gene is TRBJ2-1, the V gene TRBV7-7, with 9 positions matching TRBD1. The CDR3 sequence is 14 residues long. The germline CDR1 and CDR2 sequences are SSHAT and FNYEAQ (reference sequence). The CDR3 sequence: CASSQQQGAHEQFF. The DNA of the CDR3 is TGTGCTAGCAGCCAACAACAGGGGGCACATGAGCAGTTCTTC.